This entry lists 11 T cell receptor beta chains sequenced from one sample in a study of blood T cell repertoires in COVID-19. The protocol was immunoSEQ multiplex PCR, while the TCRdb copy is restricted to in-frame clones and leaves out a portion. The sample shows under 250,000 clones, 65% to 90% of them seen only once. Sequencing input: peripheral blood. Receptor source: a man aged 45 to 65 with active or convalescent COVID-19.

The gene calls are TRBV9 and TRBJ2-2, with D possibly matching TRBD2 (6 bases). The CDR3 contains 15 residues. Trimming cost V 6 bases and J 0 bases, with 12 bases left between them. Per germline, CDR1 SGDLS and CDR2 YYNGEE. The DNA for the CDR3 is TGTGCCAGCACCCGGGCTAGCGCGAACACCGGGGAGCTGTTTTTT. The encoded protein is CASTRASANTGELFF. The variable domain in full, with the rest retrieved from reference TRBV9 and TRBJ2-2, is DSGVTQTPKHLITATGQRVTLRCSPRSGDLSVYWYQQSLDQGLQFLIQYYNGEERAKGNILERFSAQQFPDLHSELNLSSLELGDSALYFCASTRASANTGELFFGEGSRLTVL.

This clone was recorded a few times. Other DNA sequences in the same sample also yield this CDR3. J is TRBJ2-2 and V is TRBV6-5; 8 bases are shared with TRBD1. The germline gives CDR1 MNHEY, CDR2 SVGAGI. Unmatched junction bases numbered 5, after V lost 2 bases and J lost 6 bases. This CDR3 has 15 amino acids. CDR3 in amino acids: CASSYPGQGAGELFF. CDR3 bases: TGTGCCAGCAGTTACCCTGGACAGGGAGCCGGGGAGCTGTTTTTT.

The chain uses TRBV3-1 (or the pseudogene TRBV3-2) and TRBJ1-4, with D possibly TRBD1 on 6 matching bases. The CDR3 contains 18 residues. In germline, CDR1 is LGHDT, CDR2 YNNKEL (reference sequence). V lost 4 bases to trimming and J lost 6 bases, with 24 bases between them. CDR3: CASSPDRGALTIYEKLFF. CDR3 bases: TGTGCCAGCAGCCCGGATCGGGGGGCCCTGACCATTTATGAAAAACTGTTTTTT.

This clone was counted once. The CDR3 coding sequence is TGTGCCAGCACCGAGAGCAACTCTGGAAACACCATATATTTT. Its protein is CASTESNSGNTIYF. The gene calls are TRBV2 and TRBJ1-3; D is uncertain. The CDR3 is 14 amino acids. V lost 7 bases and J lost 0, with 10 bases in between. The germline gives CDR1 SNHLY, CDR2 FYNNEI.

The gene calls are TRBV28 and TRBJ2-1; 16 bases match TRBD2. CDR1 and CDR2 from the germline V gene are MDHEN and SYDVKM. Trimming at V came to 4 bases and at J to 9 bases, leaving 6 bases not matched to a gene. CDR3 length equals 16 residues. Here the CDR3 DNA reads TGTGCCAGCAGTTCGGGACTAGCGGGAGGGCTGTCTGAGCAGTTCTTC. It codes for CASSSGLAGGLSEQFF.

The count of this clone is one. The chain has TRBV28 and TRBJ2-2; 13 bases align to TRBD2. Trimming removed 5 bases from V and 5 bases from J; junction bases left unmatched: 20. This CDR3 comprises 21 residues. Germline CDR1 reads MDHEN; CDR2 reads SYDVKM. The CDR3: CASSAGGVTSGRLRYTGELFF. CDR3 nucleotide sequence: TGTGCCAGCAGTGCAGGGGGGGTGACTAGCGGGAGGCTCCGGTATACCGGGGAGCTGTTTTTT.

This chain connects TRBV11-3 to TRBJ2-1; 8 bases line up with TRBD1. Germline CDR1 is SGHNT and CDR2 is YENEEA. The CDR3 is 15 amino acids. The J segment lost 3 bases and the V segment lost 5 bases, leaving 6 bases of the junction unmatched. CDR3 DNA sequence: TGTGCCAGCAGCCCCGGACAGGGCCTCTACAATGAGCAGTTCTTC. Translating it yields CASSPGQGLYNEQFF.

V usage is TRBV19 and J usage is TRBJ2-5; TRBD2 agrees at 15 bases. The V segment lost 4 bases and the J segment 5 bases; nucleotides outside the gene matches: 5. Germline CDR1 reads LNHDA; CDR2 reads SQIVND (reference sequence). The CDR3 has 16 amino acids. The CDR3 DNA is TGTGCCAGTAGTACCGGACTAGCGGGAGGGCCGGAGACCCAGTACTTC. It specifies CASSTGLAGGPETQYF.

V is TRBV18 and J is TRBJ2-7; the D gene is possibly TRBD1 (6 bases). In germline, CDR1 is KGHSH, CDR2 LQKENI. Trimming took off 2 bases at V and 5 bases at J, with 13 bases between the two ends. This CDR3 has 14 amino acids. CDR3 bases: TGTGCCAGCTCACCATCAGGGGTTGAAGACGAGCAGTACTTC. Its protein product is CASSPSGVEDEQYF.

The rearrangement uses TRBV19 and TRBJ1-1; 9 nucleotides align to TRBD1. The CDR3 contains 14 residues. V lost 3 bases and J lost 5; bases outside the gene matches: 4. Germline V CDR1 and CDR2: LNHDA, SQIVND (reference sequence). CDR3 sequence: CASSITGGRTEAFF. The DNA for the CDR3 is TGTGCCAGTAGTATCACAGGGGGCAGGACTGAAGCTTTCTTT.

The rearrangement uses TRBV5-6 and TRBJ1-5, with a possible D match to TRBD1 (6 bases). The V end was cut by 4 bases, the J end by 2 bases, with 19 bases between. The germline gives CDR1 SGHDT, CDR2 YYEEEE. The CDR3 runs to 17 residues. The chain's CDR3 is CASSARLGDRRNQPQHF. As DNA, the CDR3 is TGTGCCAGCAGCGCTCGCTTGGGTGACAGGCGCAATCAGCCCCAGCATTTT.